This entry features one TCR beta chain sequence. Its specificity is not known. These data originate in a study of OX40 agonist ivuxolimab in advanced cancers. Study-wide background: Three patients showed partial responses: one hepatocellular carcinoma and two cutaneous melanoma cases. General study points: Normalized expansion of T-cell clones was also low for some nonresponders. Clonal expansion in partial responders at 0.1-3.0 mg/kg ranked among the lowest. Blood T cells, both CD4+ and CD8+, expanded clonally by week 6 at 0.1 to 3.0 mg/kg.

Method: immunoSEQ multiplex PCR; TCRdb's copy keeps in-frame clones and lacks some. The sample has 70,000 to 95,000 clones, 88% seen once. The CDR3 totals 17 residues. J gave up 8 bases and V 0 bases, and 11 bases lay outside the gene matches. From germline, CDR1 is LGHNA and CDR2 YNFKEQ. This chain connects TRBV4-2 to TRBJ1-4; 8 bases align to TRBD1. The sequence was collected from an adult with an advanced solid tumor such as melanoma, head and neck, liver or kidney cancer. The source was CD4+ or CD8+ T cells sorted from blood, collected in a trial of the OX40 agonist ivuxolimab. This CDR3 is CASSQEVTTGVMEKLFF. The DNA of the CDR3 is TGTGCCAGCAGCCAAGAGGTTACGACAGGGGTAATGGAAAAACTGTTTTTT.